A selection of T cell receptor beta chains follows, all from one sample in a study of cytomegalovirus exposure and HLA in healthy donors. Assay: immunoSEQ multiplex PCR; the TCRdb copy retains only in-frame clones and omits some. The sample records 110,000 to 150,000 clones, under 80% being singletons. Sample: PBMCs. The receptors here all came from a male donor in good health and CMV-seronegative. The CDR3 runs from the conserved cysteine through the conserved F or W. Fields, in order: clone size, J gene, V gene, D gene, CDR3 DNA, CDR3 protein. A D gene is named only where the DNA matches it firmly. The size of a clone is reported for some rows only, either as once, few or many, or as a class for expanded clones.

clone size: -; J gene: TRBJ2-5; V gene: TRBV30; D gene: TRBD2; CDR3 DNA: TGTGCCTGGACGGGACTAGCAAGGGAGACCCAGTACTTC; CDR3 protein: CAWTGLARETQYF
clone size: -; J gene: TRBJ1-2; V gene: TRBV5-1; D gene: -; CDR3 DNA: TGCGCCAGCAGCTTGGCTCGTTCCGGGAATGGCTACACCTTC; CDR3 protein: CASSLARSGNGYTF
clone size: -; J gene: TRBJ2-7; V gene: TRBV5-1; D gene: TRBD2; CDR3 DNA: TGCGCCAGCAGCTTGGTAGCGGGCCCCTCCTACGAGCAGTACTTC; CDR3 protein: CASSLVAGPSYEQYF
clone size: few; J gene: TRBJ1-1; V gene: TRBV6-5; D gene: -; CDR3 DNA: TGTGCCAGCAGTTCTCGCACTGAAGCTTTCTTT; CDR3 protein: CASSSRTEAFF
clone size: -; J gene: TRBJ2-2; V gene: TRBV13; D gene: -; CDR3 DNA: TGTGCCAGCATTTTTCGGGATGGGCTAGCAGACGTTCCAGCGAACACCGGGGAGCTGTTTTTT; CDR3 protein: CASIFRDGLADVPANTGELFF
clone size: -; J gene: TRBJ2-7; V gene: TRBV2; D gene: -; CDR3 DNA: TGTGCCAGCACTGCTGGGGGGTGGGAGCAGTACTTC; CDR3 protein: CASTAGGWEQYF
clone size: -; J gene: TRBJ1-1; V gene: TRBV30; D gene: -; CDR3 DNA: TGTGCCTGGAGTGCAGGGGACAACACTGAAGCTTTCTTT; CDR3 protein: CAWSAGDNTEAFF
clone size: once; J gene: TRBJ1-1; V gene: TRBV27; D gene: TRBD1; CDR3 DNA: TGTGCCAGCAATACCGGGACAGGGTATGGCACTGAAGCTTTCTTT; CDR3 protein: CASNTGTGYGTEAFF
clone size: -; J gene: TRBJ1-2; V gene: TRBV29-1; D gene: TRBD1; CDR3 DNA: TGCAGCGTTGAAGATACAGGGGATGTCTATGGCTACACCTTC; CDR3 protein: CSVEDTGDVYGYTF
clone size: -; J gene: TRBJ1-6; V gene: TRBV30; D gene: -; CDR3 DNA: TGTGCCTGGAAAAATAGTAACTCCTCACCCCTCCACTTT; CDR3 protein: CAWKNSNSSPLHF
clone size: -; J gene: TRBJ1-2; V gene: TRBV9; D gene: TRBD1; CDR3 DNA: TGTGCCAGCAGCGCCTCGACAGGGGCCAACTATGGCTACACCTTC; CDR3 protein: CASSASTGANYGYTF
clone size: few; J gene: TRBJ1-1; V gene: TRBV4-2; D gene: TRBD1; CDR3 DNA: TGTGCCAGCAGCCAAGGGGACAGGGGGCTCACTGAAGCTTTCTTT; CDR3 protein: CASSQGDRGLTEAFF
clone size: -; J gene: TRBJ2-5; V gene: TRBV6-1; D gene: -; CDR3 DNA: TGTGCCAGCCGTGAATTCTCGACAGGAGAGTACCAAGAGACCCAGTACTTC; CDR3 protein: CASREFSTGEYQETQYF
clone size: -; J gene: TRBJ2-3; V gene: TRBV27; D gene: -; CDR3 DNA: TGTGCCAGCAGTTTATGGGGAGGCGCAGATACGCAGTATTTT; CDR3 protein: CASSLWGGADTQYF
clone size: few; J gene: TRBJ1-3; V gene: TRBV30; D gene: -; CDR3 DNA: TGTGCCTGGAGGGTACAGCTCTCTGGAAACACCATATATTTT; CDR3 protein: CAWRVQLSGNTIYF
clone size: once; J gene: TRBJ1-6; V gene: TRBV7-2; D gene: -; CDR3 DNA: TGTGCCAGCAGCCAGGGAATCCCTTTTTCACCCCTCCACTTT; CDR3 protein: CASSQGIPFSPLHF
clone size: -; J gene: TRBJ1-2; V gene: TRBV18; D gene: TRBD1; CDR3 DNA: TGTGCCAGCTCACGCGGCGGACAGGGCATTAACTATGGCTACACCTTC; CDR3 protein: CASSRGGQGINYGYTF
clone size: -; J gene: TRBJ2-7; V gene: TRBV5-4; D gene: TRBD2; CDR3 DNA: TGTGCCAGCAGCCCCCGTAGTGGGAGGGACTCCTACGAGCAGTACTTC; CDR3 protein: CASSPRSGRDSYEQYF
clone size: -; J gene: TRBJ2-5; V gene: TRBV5-1; D gene: TRBD2; CDR3 DNA: TGCGCCAGCAGCAGGGGGACTAGCGGGCAAGAGACCCAGTACTTC; CDR3 protein: CASSRGTSGQETQYF
clone size: -; J gene: TRBJ2-2; V gene: TRBV5-1; D gene: -; CDR3 DNA: TGCGCCAGCAGCTTGTGGGCTTCCGGGGAGCTGTTTTTT; CDR3 protein: CASSLWASGELFF
clone size: -; J gene: TRBJ1-1; V gene: TRBV6-5; D gene: -; CDR3 DNA: TGTGCCAGCAGTTACTCGACAGGCCGAGGGGCTTTCTTT; CDR3 protein: CASSYSTGRGAFF
clone size: few; J gene: TRBJ2-5; V gene: TRBV4-3; D gene: -; CDR3 DNA: TGCGCCAGCAGCCAAGATGCCTGGCAGGTTAAGACCCAGTACTTC; CDR3 protein: CASSQDAWQVKTQYF
clone size: -; J gene: TRBJ2-3; V gene: TRBV30; D gene: TRBD2; CDR3 DNA: TGTGCCTGGAGTGTAACTAGCGGGGGACTGGATACGCAGTATTTT; CDR3 protein: CAWSVTSGGLDTQYF
clone size: -; J gene: TRBJ2-7; V gene: TRBV27; D gene: -; CDR3 DNA: TGTGCCAGCAGTTTATTCCTAGAGACCATCCACGAGCAGTACTTC; CDR3 protein: CASSLFLETIHEQYF
clone size: -; J gene: TRBJ2-5; V gene: TRBV5-1; D gene: -; CDR3 DNA: TGCGCCAGCAGCTTGGGACCCGGCCGGGGGAGACAAGAGACCCAGTACTTC; CDR3 protein: CASSLGPGRGRQETQYF
clone size: -; J gene: TRBJ2-7; V gene: TRBV5-1; D gene: -; CDR3 DNA: TGCGCCAGCAGCCTTAAAACACCCGGGGTAATCTACGAGCAGTACTTC; CDR3 protein: CASSLKTPGVIYEQYF
clone size: -; J gene: TRBJ2-3; V gene: TRBV5-1; D gene: TRBD1; CDR3 DNA: TGCGCCAGCAGCACCGGGACAGGGGTCACAGATACGCAGTATTTT; CDR3 protein: CASSTGTGVTDTQYF
clone size: -; J gene: TRBJ1-1; V gene: TRBV29-1; D gene: TRBD1; CDR3 DNA: TGCAGCGTTACGGACAGGAGGAACACTGAAGCTTTCTTT; CDR3 protein: CSVTDRRNTEAFF
clone size: few; J gene: TRBJ2-4; V gene: TRBV4-1; D gene: TRBD1; CDR3 DNA: TGCGCCGCAGGGGGTCCCCGGACGAAAAACATTCAGTACTTC; CDR3 protein: CAAGGPRTKNIQYF
clone size: -; J gene: TRBJ1-3; V gene: TRBV9; D gene: TRBD1; CDR3 DNA: TGTGCCAGCAGCGGGGGGGACAGAGGAAACACCATATATTTT; CDR3 protein: CASSGGDRGNTIYF
clone size: -; J gene: TRBJ1-1; V gene: TRBV5-1; D gene: -; CDR3 DNA: TGCGCCAGCAGCTTGCGGGGGGATGGACTGAACACTGAAGCTTTCTTT; CDR3 protein: CASSLRGDGLNTEAFF
clone size: -; J gene: TRBJ1-5; V gene: TRBV5-1; D gene: -; CDR3 DNA: TGCTCCCAGTGGAGGGTGAATCAGCCCCAGCATTTT; CDR3 protein: CSQWRVNQPQHF
clone size: -; J gene: TRBJ2-1; V gene: TRBV29-1; D gene: -; CDR3 DNA: TGCAGCGTTGGATCGGGGAAGATCTCCCGCAATGAGCAGTTCTTC; CDR3 protein: CSVGSGKISRNEQFF
clone size: -; J gene: TRBJ2-5; V gene: TRBV4-1; D gene: TRBD2; CDR3 DNA: TGCGCCAGCAGCCAAGTTTTTTCGGGGGGAGGAGAGACCCAGTACTTC; CDR3 protein: CASSQVFSGGGETQYF
clone size: once; J gene: TRBJ1-1; V gene: TRBV30; D gene: -; CDR3 DNA: TGTGCCTGGGACTCCCCCGCCAGGGTAATGAACACTGAAGCTTTCTTT; CDR3 protein: CAWDSPARVMNTEAFF
clone size: -; J gene: TRBJ1-2; V gene: TRBV9; D gene: TRBD1; CDR3 DNA: TGTGCCAGCAGCGAGGGACAGGAGGCTAGTGGCTACACCTTC; CDR3 protein: CASSEGQEASGYTF
clone size: -; J gene: TRBJ2-5; V gene: TRBV7-2; D gene: -; CDR3 DNA: TGTGCCAGCAGGCGTCAACCTAGCCCCCAAGAGACCCAGTACTTC; CDR3 protein: CASRRQPSPQETQYF
clone size: once; J gene: TRBJ1-1; V gene: TRBV28; D gene: -; CDR3 DNA: TGTGCCAGCAGTTTAACCGCACAAAACACTGAAGCTTTCTTT; CDR3 protein: CASSLTAQNTEAFF
clone size: -; J gene: TRBJ1-1; V gene: TRBV7-9; D gene: TRBD1; CDR3 DNA: TGTGCCAGCAGCCCAGCGACAGGGGGCACTAGGAGGAACACTGAAGCTTTCTTT; CDR3 protein: CASSPATGGTRRNTEAFF
clone size: -; J gene: TRBJ1-1; V gene: TRBV6-1; D gene: -; CDR3 DNA: TGTGCCAGCAGTTCTAGCGGGGGGACTGAAGCTTTCTTT; CDR3 protein: CASSSSGGTEAFF
clone size: few; J gene: TRBJ1-2; V gene: TRBV7-2; D gene: -; CDR3 DNA: TGTGCCAGCAGCCCAGGGACGGGAGCTAACTATGGCTACACCTTC; CDR3 protein: CASSPGTGANYGYTF
clone size: -; J gene: TRBJ2-3; V gene: TRBV6-1; D gene: TRBD1; CDR3 DNA: TGTGCCAGCAGTGTGGGACAGGTCAGCACAGATACGCAGTATTTT; CDR3 protein: CASSVGQVSTDTQYF